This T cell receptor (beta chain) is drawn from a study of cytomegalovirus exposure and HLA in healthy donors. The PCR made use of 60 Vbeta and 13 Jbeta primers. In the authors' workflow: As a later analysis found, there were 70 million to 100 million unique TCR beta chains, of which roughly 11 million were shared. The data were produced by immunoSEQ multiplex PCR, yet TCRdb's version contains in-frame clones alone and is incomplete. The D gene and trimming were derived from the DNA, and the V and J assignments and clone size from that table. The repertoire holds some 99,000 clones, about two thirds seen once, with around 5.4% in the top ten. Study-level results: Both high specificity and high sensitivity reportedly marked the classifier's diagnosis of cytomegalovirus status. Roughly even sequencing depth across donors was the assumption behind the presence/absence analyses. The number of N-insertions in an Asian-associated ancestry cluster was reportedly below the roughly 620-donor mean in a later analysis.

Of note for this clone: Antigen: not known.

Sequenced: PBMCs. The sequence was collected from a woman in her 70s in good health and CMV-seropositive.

The CDR3 DNA reads TGTGCCAGCAGTTTTTTGGCTGGTACTAACTATGGCTACACCTTC. It yields the protein CASSFLAGTNYGYTF. The chain recombines TRBV27 with TRBJ1-2; D unclear. Trimming took 3 bases from V and 0 from J, leaving 11 bases between them. CDR1 is MNHEY, CDR2 SMNVEV, per germline (reference sequence). The CDR3 is 15 amino acids.